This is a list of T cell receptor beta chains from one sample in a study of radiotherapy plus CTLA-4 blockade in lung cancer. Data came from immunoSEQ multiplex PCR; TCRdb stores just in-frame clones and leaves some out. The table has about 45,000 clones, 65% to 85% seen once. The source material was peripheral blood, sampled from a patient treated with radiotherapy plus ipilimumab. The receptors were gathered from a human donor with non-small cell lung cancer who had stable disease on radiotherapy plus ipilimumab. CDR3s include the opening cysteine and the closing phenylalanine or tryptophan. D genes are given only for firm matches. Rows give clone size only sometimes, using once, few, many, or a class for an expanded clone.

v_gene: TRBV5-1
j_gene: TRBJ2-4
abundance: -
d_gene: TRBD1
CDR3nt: TGCGCCAGCAGCCGAATTGGGACAGGGGGACACATTCAGTACTTC
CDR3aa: CASSRIGTGGHIQYF

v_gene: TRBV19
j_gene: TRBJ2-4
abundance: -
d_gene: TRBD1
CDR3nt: TGTGCCAGTAGTATGGACAGGGCGGCCAAAAACATTCAGTACTTC
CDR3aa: CASSMDRAAKNIQYF

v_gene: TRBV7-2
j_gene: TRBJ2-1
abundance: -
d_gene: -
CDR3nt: TGTGCCAGCAGCTTTCGGCGAAACAATGAGCAGTTCTTC
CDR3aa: CASSFRRNNEQFF

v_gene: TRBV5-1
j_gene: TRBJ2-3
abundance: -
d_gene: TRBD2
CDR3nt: TGCGCCAGCAGCTTGGGGGTCGAAGAGCGGGGAGATACGCAGTATTTT
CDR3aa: CASSLGVEERGDTQYF

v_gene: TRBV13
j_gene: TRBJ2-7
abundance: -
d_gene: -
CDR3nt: TGTGCCAGCAGCTTAGGCCGAGGCGGATTCTACGAGCAGTACTTC
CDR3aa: CASSLGRGGFYEQYF

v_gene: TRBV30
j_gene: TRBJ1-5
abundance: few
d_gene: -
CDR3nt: TGTGCCTGGAGTGCAGAGACAGGACGTAGCAATCAGCCCCAGCATTTT
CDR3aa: CAWSAETGRSNQPQHF

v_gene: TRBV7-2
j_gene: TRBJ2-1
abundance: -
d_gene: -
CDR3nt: TGTGCCAGCAGCTTAGCGCGGGCGAATGAGCAGTTCTTC
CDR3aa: CASSLARANEQFF

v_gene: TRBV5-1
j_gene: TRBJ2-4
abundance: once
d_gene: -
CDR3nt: TGCGCCAGCAGCTTGGAATTTGGCTACCGGGAAGCCAAAAACATTCAGTACTTC
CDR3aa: CASSLEFGYREAKNIQYF

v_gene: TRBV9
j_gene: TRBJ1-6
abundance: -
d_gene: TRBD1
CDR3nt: TGTGCCAGCAGCGTAGGACAGGGGGCTAGGGATTCACCCCTCCACTTT
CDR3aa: CASSVGQGARDSPLHF

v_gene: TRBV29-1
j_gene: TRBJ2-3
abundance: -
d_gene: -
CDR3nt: TGCAGCGCCCCCTCTAGGACCACAGATACGCAGTATTTT
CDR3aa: CSAPSRTTDTQYF

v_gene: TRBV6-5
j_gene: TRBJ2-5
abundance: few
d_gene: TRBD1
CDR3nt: TGTGCCAGCAGAGGGACAGGCCAAGAGACCCAGTACTTC
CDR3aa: CASRGTGQETQYF

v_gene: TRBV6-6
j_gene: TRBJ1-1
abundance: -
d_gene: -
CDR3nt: TGTGCCAGCAGCCCTGACACTGAAGCTTTCTTT
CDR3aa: CASSPDTEAFF

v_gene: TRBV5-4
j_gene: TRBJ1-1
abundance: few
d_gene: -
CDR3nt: TGTGCCAGCAGCCAACACCGGGGGGCAGGAAACACTGAAGCTTTCTTT
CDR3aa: CASSQHRGAGNTEAFF

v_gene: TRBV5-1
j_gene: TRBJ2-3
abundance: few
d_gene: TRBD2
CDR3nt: TGCGCCAGCAGCTTACCCGGGGGGGCCAAAGATACGCAGTATTTT
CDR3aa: CASSLPGGAKDTQYF

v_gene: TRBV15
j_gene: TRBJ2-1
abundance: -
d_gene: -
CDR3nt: TGTGCCACCAGCACAGGATACAATGAGCAGTTCTTC
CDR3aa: CATSTGYNEQFF

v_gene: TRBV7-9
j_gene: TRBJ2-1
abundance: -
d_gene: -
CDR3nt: TGTGCCAGCAGCCCGACTAGTGGGGCCTACAATGAGCAGTTCTTC
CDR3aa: CASSPTSGAYNEQFF

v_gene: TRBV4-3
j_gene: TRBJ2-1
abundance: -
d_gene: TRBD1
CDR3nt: TGCGCCAGCAGCCAGGACTGGGGACAGATTGAATACAATGAGCAGTTCTTC
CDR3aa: CASSQDWGQIEYNEQFF

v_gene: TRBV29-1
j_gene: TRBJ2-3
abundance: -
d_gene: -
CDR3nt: TGCAGCGTTGAAGATCTACGGACACCGAATACGCAGTATTTT
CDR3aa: CSVEDLRTPNTQYF

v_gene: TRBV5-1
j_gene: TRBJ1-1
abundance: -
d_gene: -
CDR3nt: TGCGCCAGCAGCCCCTCGGGGAGATTGAACACTGAAGCTTTCTTT
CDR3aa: CASSPSGRLNTEAFF

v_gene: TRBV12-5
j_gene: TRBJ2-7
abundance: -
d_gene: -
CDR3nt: TGTGCTAGTGGTTTGGTACAACAATCAGGGATGAACGAGCAGTACTTC
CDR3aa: CASGLVQQSGMNEQYF

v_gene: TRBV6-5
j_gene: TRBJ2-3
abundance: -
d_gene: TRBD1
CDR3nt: TGTGCCAGCAGTTACTCGGACAGGGGGAGCACAGATACGCAGTATTTT
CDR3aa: CASSYSDRGSTDTQYF

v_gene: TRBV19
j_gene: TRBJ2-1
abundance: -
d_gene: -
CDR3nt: TGTGCCAGTTCTCCCCGGGCAGGGGTTTACAATGAGCAGTTCTTC
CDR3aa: CASSPRAGVYNEQFF

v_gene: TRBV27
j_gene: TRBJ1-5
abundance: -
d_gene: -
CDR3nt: TGTGCCAGCTCTGGGGGGTCCCATAGCAATCAGCCCCAGCATTTT
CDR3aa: CASSGGSHSNQPQHF

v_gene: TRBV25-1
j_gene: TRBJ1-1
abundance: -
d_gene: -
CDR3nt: TGTGCCAGCAGTGAATGGGAGAACACTGAAGCTTTCTTT
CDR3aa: CASSEWENTEAFF

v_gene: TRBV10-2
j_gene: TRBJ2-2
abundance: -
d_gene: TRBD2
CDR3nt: TGCGCCGGTCAACTAGCGGGGGCGAACACCGGGGAGCTGTTTTTT
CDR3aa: CAGQLAGANTGELFF

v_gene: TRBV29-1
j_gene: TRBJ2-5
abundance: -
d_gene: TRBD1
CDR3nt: TGCAGCGTTTCGGGACAGGGGCCGCGAGAGACCCAGTACTTC
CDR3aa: CSVSGQGPRETQYF

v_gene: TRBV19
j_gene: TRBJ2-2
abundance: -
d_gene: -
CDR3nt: TGTGCCAGTAGTGGATTTACCGGGACGGACACCGGGGAGCTGTTTTTT
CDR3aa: CASSGFTGTDTGELFF

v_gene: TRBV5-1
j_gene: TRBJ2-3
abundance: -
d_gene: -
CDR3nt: TGCGCCAGTCGAGAGGGAGCAGGAGATACGCAGTATTTT
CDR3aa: CASREGAGDTQYF

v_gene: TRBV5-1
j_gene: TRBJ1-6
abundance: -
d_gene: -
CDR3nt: TGCGCCAGCAGGGCCGGAACAATTAATTCACCCCTCCACTTT
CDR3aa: CASRAGTINSPLHF

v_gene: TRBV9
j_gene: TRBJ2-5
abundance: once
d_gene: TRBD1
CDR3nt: TGTGCCAGCAGCGTGGGGGACAGGGGCGATACAATAGAGACCCAGTACTTC
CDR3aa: CASSVGDRGDTIETQYF

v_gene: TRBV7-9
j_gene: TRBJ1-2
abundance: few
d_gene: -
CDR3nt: TGTGCCAGCAGCTTAGGCGCCCACCGGGCCCCGGGGCCCTATGGCTACACCTTC
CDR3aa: CASSLGAHRAPGPYGYTF

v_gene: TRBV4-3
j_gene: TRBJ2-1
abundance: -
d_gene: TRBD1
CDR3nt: TGCGCCAGCAGCCACGACAGGGGAGAACAGTTCTTC
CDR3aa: CASSHDRGEQFF

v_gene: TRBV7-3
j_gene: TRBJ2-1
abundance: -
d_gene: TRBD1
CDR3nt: TGTGCCAGCAGCCCGGGACAGGGGCGCAATGAGCAGTTCTTC
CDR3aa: CASSPGQGRNEQFF

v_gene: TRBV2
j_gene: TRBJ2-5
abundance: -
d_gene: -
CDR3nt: TGTGCCAGCAGTTACACGCCGGAGACCCAGTACTTC
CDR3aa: CASSYTPETQYF

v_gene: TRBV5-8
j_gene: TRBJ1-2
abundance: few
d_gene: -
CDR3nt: TGTGCCAGCAGCTTGATCCGTCCTCCCTTC
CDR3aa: CASSLIRPPF

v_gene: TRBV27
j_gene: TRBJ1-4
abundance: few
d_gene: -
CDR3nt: TGTGCCAGCAGTTTATCGGTGGGGCAAGGGGAAAAACTGTTTTTT
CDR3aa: CASSLSVGQGEKLFF

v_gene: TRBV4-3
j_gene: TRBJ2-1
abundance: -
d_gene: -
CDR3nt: TGCGCCAGCAGCCAAGTTGAGGCGGCCTACAATGAGCAGTTCTTC
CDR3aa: CASSQVEAAYNEQFF

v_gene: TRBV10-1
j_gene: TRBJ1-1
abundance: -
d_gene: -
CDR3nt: TGCGCCAGCAGTACGTCCGCTAGCATGAACACTGAAGCTTTCTTT
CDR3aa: CASSTSASMNTEAFF

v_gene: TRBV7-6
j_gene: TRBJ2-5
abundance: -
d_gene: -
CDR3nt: TGTGCCAGCAGCTTAGTAGGGGGGAAGACCCAGTACTTC
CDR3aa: CASSLVGGKTQYF

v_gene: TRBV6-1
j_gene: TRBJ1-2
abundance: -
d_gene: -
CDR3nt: TGTGCCAGCAGTGAATCCCAGGCCTATGGCTACACCTTC
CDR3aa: CASSESQAYGYTF

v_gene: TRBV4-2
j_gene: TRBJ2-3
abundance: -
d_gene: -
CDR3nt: TGTGCCAGCAGCCAATCGGACATCCGCGGCACAGATACGCAGTATTTT
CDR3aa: CASSQSDIRGTDTQYF

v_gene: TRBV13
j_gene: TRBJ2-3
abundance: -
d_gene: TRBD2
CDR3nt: TGTGCCAGCAGACCTACAGCGGGGGGGACCTTGACAGATACGCAGTATTTT
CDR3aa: CASRPTAGGTLTDTQYF

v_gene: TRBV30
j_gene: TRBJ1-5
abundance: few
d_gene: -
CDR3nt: TGTGCCTGCCCCCCGGATCAGCCCCAGCATTTT
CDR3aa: CACPPDQPQHF

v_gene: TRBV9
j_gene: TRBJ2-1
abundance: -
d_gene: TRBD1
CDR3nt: TGTGCCAGCAGCGCCCCCGGGACAGTATACAATGAGCAGTTCTTC
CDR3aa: CASSAPGTVYNEQFF

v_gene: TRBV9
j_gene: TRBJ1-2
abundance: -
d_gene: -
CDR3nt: TGTGCCAGCAGCCCAGAAGAGGGCAACTATGGCTACACCTTC
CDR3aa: CASSPEEGNYGYTF

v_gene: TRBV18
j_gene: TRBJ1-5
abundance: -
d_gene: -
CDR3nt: TGTGCCAGCTCAGCCGCGGTAACCCCCAATCAGCCCCAGCATTTT
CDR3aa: CASSAAVTPNQPQHF

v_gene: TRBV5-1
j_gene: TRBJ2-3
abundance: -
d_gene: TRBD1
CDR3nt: TGCGCCAGCACACAGGGACAGAGCACAGATACGCAGTATTTT
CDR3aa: CASTQGQSTDTQYF

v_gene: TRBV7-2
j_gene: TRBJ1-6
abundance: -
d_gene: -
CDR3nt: TGTGCCAGCACCTTTACAGGGTCGAACTCACCCCTCCACTTT
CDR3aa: CASTFTGSNSPLHF

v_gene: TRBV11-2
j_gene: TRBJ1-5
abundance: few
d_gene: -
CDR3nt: TGTGCCAGCAGCCCCGACCCCGGCGGAGGTCAGCCCCAGCATTTT
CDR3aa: CASSPDPGGGQPQHF

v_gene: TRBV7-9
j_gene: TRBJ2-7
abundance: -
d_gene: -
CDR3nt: TGTGCCAGCAGCCCCGGACGAAGTCCCTACGAGCAGTACTTC
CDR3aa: CASSPGRSPYEQYF

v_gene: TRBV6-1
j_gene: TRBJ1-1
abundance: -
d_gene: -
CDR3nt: TGTGCCAGCAGTGCACTCCGGAACACTGAAGCTTTCTTT
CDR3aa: CASSALRNTEAFF

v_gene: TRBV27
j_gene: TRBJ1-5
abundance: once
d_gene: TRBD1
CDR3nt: TGTGCCAGCAGTTCCGGGACAGATAGCAATCAGCCCCAGCATTTT
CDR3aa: CASSSGTDSNQPQHF

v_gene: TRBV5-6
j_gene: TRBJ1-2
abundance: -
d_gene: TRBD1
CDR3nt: TGTGCCAGCAGCTCAGGGGGTGATGGCTATGGCTACACCTTC
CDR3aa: CASSSGGDGYGYTF

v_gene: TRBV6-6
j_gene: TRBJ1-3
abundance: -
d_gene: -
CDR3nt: TGTGCCAGCAGTCCCGTCCTGGGAGGAGGAAACACCATATATTTT
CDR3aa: CASSPVLGGGNTIYF

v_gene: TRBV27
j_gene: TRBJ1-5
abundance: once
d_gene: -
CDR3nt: TGTGCCAGCAGTTTATATCCCCCTCAGTCTTATAGCAATCAGCCCCAGCATTTT
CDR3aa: CASSLYPPQSYSNQPQHF

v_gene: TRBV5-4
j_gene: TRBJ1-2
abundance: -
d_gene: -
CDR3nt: TGTGCCAGCAGCTTGCCTCCTGGAGCTAACTATGGCTACACCTTC
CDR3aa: CASSLPPGANYGYTF

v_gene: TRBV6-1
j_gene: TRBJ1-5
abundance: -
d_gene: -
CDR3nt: TGTGCCAGCAGTGAAGCGCTTGGCGATTATAGCAATCAGCCCCAGCATTTT
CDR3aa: CASSEALGDYSNQPQHF

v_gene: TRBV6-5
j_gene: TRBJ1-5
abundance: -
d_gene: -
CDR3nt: TGTGCCAGCAGCCTCAACAGGGATAATCAGCCCCAGCATTTT
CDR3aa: CASSLNRDNQPQHF

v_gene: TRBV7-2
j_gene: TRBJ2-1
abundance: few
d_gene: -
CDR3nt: TGTGCCAGCAGCCGTCCCAGCGGAGCAGAGAGCTCCTACAATGAGCAGTTCTTC
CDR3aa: CASSRPSGAESSYNEQFF